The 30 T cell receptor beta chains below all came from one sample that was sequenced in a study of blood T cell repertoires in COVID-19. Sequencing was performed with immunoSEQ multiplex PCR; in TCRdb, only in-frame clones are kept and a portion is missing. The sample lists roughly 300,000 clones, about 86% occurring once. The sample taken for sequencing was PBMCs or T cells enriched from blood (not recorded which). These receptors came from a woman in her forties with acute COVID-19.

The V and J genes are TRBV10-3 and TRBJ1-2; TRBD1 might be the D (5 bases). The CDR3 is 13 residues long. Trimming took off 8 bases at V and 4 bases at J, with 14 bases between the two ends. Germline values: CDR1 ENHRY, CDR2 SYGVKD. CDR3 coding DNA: TGTGCCATCTCCCACAGGAACCCCTATGGCTACACCTTC. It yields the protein CAISHRNPYGYTF.

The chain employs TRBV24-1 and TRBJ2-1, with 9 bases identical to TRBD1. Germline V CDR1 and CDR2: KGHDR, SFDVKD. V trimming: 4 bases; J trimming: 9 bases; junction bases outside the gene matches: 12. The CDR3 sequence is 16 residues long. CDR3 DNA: TGTGCCACCAGTGACCCCGGGACAGGGCAGAGCGCTGAGCAGTTCTTC. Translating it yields CATSDPGTGQSAEQFF.

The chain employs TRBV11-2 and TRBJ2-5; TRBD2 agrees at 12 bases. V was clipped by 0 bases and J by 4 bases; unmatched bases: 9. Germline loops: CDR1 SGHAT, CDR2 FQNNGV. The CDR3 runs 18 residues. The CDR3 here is CASSLEASGRAGRETQYF. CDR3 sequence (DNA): TGTGCCAGCAGCTTAGAGGCTAGCGGGAGGGCCGGGAGAGAGACCCAGTACTTC.

CDR3: CASSQDSLAGVNEQFF. CDR3 DNA sequence: TGCGCCAGCAGCCAAGATAGCCTAGCGGGGGTCAATGAGCAGTTCTTC. The genes are TRBV4-1 and TRBJ2-1; 10 bases match TRBD2. J was trimmed by 6 bases and V by 0 bases; bases with no gene match: 5. The germline V gene has CDR1 MGHRA and CDR2 YSYEKL. This CDR3 is 16 amino acids long.

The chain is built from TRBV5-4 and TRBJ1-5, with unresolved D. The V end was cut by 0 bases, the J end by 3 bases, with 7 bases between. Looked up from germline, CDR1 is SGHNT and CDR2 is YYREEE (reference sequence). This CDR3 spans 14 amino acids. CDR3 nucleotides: TGTGCCAGCAGCTTGGGAGGGCTCAATCAGCCCCAGCATTTT. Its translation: CASSLGGLNQPQHF.

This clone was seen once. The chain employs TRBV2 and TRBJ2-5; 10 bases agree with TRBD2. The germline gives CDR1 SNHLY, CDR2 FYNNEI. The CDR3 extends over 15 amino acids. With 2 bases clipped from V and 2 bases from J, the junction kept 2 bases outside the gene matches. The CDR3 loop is CASSELAGAQETQYF. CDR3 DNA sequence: TGTGCCAGCAGTGAACTAGCGGGAGCTCAAGAGACCCAGTACTTC. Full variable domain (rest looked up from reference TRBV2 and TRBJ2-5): EPEVTQTPSHQVTQMGQEVILRCVPISNHLYFYWYRQILGQKVEFLVSFYNNEISEKSEIFDDQFSVERPDGSNFTLKIRSTKLEDSAMYFCASSELAGAQETQYFGPGTRLLVL.

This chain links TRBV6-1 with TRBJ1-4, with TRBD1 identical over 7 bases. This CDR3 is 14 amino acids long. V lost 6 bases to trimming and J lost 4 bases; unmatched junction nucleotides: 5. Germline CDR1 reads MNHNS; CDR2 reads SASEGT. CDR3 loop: CASRKGQNNEKLFF. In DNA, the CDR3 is TGTGCCAGCAGAAAGGGACAGAATAATGAAAAACTGTTTTTT.

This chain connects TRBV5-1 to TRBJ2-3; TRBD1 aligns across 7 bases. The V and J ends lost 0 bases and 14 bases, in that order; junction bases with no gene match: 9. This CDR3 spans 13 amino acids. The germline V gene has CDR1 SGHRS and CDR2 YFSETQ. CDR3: CASSLDGTVVGYF. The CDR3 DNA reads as TGCGCCAGCAGCTTGGACGGGACAGTTGTCGGGTATTTT.

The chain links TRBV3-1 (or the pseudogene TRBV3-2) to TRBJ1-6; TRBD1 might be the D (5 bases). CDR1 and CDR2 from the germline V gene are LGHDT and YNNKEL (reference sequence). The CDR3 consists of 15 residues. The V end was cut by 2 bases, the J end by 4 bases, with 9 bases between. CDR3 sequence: CASSQISGYNSPLHF. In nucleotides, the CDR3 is TGTGCCAGCAGCCAAATTTCAGGGTATAATTCACCCCTCCACTTT.

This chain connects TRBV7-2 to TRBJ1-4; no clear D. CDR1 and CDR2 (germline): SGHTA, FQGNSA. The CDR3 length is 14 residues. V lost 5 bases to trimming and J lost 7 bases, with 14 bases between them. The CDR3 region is CASSPAFGGEKLFF. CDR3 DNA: TGTGCCAGCAGCCCGGCCTTTGGAGGTGAAAAACTGTTTTTT.

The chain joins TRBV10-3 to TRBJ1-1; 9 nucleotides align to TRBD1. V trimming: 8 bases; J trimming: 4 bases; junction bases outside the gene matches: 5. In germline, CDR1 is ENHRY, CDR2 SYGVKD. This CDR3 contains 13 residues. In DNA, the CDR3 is TGTGCCATCGGGGACAGGGAGGGCACTGAAGCTTTCTTT. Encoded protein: CAIGDREGTEAFF.

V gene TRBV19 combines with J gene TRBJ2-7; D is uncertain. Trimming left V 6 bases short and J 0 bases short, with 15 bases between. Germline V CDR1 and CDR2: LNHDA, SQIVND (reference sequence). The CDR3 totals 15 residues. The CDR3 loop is CASSYSIRSSYEQYF. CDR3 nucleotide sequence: TGTGCCAGTAGCTATTCTATAAGGAGCTCCTACGAGCAGTACTTC.

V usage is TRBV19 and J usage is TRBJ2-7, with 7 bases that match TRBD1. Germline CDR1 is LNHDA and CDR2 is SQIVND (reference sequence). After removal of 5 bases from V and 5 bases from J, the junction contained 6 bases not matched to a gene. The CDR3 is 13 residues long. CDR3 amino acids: CASSLGQSNEQYF. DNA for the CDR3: TGTGCCAGTAGTTTGGGACAGAGTAACGAGCAGTACTTC. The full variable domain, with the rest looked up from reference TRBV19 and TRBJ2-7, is DGGITQSPKYLFRKEGQNVTLSCEQNLNHDAMYWYRQDPGQGLRLIYYSQIVNDFQKGDIAEGYSVSREKKESFPLTVTSAQKNPTAFYLCASSLGQSNEQYFGPGTRLTVT.

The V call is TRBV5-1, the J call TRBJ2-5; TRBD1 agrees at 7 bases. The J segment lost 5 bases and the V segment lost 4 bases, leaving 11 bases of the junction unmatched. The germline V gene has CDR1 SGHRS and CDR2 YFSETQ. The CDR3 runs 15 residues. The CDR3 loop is CASSLQGTTGETQYF. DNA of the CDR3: TGCGCCAGCAGCCTACAGGGGACGACGGGGGAGACCCAGTACTTC. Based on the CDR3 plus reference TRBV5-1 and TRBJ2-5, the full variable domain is KAGVTQTPRYLIKTRGQQVTLSCSPISGHRSVSWYQQTPGQGLQFLFEYFSETQRNKGNFPGRFSGRQFSNSRSEMNVSTLELGDSALYLCASSLQGTTGETQYFGPGTRLLVL.

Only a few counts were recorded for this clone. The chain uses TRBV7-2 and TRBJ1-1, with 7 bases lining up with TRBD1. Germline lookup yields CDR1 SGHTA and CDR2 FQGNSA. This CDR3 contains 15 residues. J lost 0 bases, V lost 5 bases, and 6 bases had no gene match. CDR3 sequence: CASSLSQGLNTEAFF. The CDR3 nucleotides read TGTGCCAGCAGCCTCTCACAGGGGCTGAACACTGAAGCTTTCTTT.

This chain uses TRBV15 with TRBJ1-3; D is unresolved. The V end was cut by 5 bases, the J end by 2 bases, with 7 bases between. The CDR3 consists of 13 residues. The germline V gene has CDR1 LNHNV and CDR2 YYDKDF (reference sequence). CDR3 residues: CATSYQAGNTIYF. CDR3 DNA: TGTGCCACCAGCTATCAGGCTGGAAACACCATATATTTT.

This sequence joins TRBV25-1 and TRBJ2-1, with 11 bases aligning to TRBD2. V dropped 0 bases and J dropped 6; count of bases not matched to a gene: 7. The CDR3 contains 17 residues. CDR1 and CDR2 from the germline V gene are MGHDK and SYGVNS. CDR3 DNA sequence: TGTGCCAGCAGTGAATATCCCACTAGCGGGAGTGGCAATGAGCAGTTCTTC. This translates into CASSEYPTSGSGNEQFF.

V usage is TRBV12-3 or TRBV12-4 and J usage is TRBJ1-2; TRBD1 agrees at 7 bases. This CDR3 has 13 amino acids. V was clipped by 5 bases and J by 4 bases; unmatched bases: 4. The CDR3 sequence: CASSTTGSYGYTF. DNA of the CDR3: TGTGCCAGCAGTACGACAGGGTCCTATGGCTACACCTTC.

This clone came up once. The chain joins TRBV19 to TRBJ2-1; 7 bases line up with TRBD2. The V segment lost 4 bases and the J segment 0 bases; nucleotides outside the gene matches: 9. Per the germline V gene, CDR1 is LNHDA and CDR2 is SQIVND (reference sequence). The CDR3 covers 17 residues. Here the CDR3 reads CASSTRGAGASYNEQFF. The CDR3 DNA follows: TGTGCCAGTAGTACCCGAGGGGCGGGAGCCTCCTACAATGAGCAGTTCTTC.

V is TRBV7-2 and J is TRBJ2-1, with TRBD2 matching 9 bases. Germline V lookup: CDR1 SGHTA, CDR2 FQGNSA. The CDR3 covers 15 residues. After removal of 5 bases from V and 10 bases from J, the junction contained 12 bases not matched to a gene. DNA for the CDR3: TGTGCCAGCAGCCCCGGAGGTAGCGGGAGTGGAGAGCAGTTCTTC. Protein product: CASSPGGSGSGEQFF. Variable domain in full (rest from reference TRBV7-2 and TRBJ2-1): GAGVSQSPSNKVTEKGKDVELRCDPISGHTALYWYRQSLGQGLEFLIYFQGNSAPDKSGLPSDRFSAERTGGSVSTLTIQRTQQEDSAVYLCASSPGGSGSGEQFFGPGTRLTVL.

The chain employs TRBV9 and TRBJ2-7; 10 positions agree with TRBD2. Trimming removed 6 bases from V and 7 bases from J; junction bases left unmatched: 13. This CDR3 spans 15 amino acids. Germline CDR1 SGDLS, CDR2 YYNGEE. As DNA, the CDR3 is TGTGCCAGCACCACGGGGGTCCTAGCGGGGGAGGAGCAGTACTTC. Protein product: CASTTGVLAGEEQYF. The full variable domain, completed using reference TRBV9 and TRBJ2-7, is DSGVTQTPKHLITATGQRVTLRCSPRSGDLSVYWYQQSLDQGLQFLIQYYNGEERAKGNILERFSAQQFPDLHSELNLSSLELGDSALYFCASTTGVLAGEEQYFGPGTRLTVT.

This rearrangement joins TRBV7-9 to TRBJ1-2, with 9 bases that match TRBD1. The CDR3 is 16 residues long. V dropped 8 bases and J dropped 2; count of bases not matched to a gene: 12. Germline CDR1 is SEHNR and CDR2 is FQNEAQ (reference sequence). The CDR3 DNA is TGTGCCAGCGGGAAACTCCGGGACAGGGCGAACTATGGCTACACCTTC. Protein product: CASGKLRDRANYGYTF.

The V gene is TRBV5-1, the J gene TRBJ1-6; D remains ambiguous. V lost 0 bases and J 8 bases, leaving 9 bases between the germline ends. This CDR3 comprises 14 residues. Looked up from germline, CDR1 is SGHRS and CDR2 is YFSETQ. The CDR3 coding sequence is TGCGCCAGCAGCTTGGCCCCGATAGATTCACCCCTCCACTTT. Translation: CASSLAPIDSPLHF.

The CDR3 loop is CSASRSAEAFF. The CDR3 DNA reads TGCAGTGCTAGTCGGTCGGCTGAAGCTTTCTTT. This rearrangement joins TRBV20-1 to TRBJ1-1, with D unresolved. Germline CDR1 is DFQATT and CDR2 is SNEGSKA (reference sequence). V lost 3 bases and J lost 6, with 8 bases in between. The CDR3 runs to 11 residues.

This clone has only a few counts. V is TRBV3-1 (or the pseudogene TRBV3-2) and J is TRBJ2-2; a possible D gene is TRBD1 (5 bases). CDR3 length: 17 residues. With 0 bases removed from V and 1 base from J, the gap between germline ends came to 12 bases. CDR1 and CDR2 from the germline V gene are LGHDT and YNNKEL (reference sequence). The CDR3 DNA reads TGTGCCAGCAGCCAAGATCTTGACAGCCTGAACACCGGGGAGCTGTTTTTT. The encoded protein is CASSQDLDSLNTGELFF.

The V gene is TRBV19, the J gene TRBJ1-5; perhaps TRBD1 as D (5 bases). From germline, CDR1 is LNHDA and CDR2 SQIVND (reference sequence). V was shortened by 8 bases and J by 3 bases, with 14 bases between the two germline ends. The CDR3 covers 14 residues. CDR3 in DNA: TGTGCCAGTCGACCGGGACTGCTCAATCAGCCCCAGCATTTT. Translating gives CASRPGLLNQPQHF.

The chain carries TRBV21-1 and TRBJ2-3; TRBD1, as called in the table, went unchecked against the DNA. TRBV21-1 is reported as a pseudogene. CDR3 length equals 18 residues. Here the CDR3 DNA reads TGTGCCAGCAGCAAAGTAACACAGGGGGACCCAAACACAGATACGCAGTATTTT. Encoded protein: CASSKVTQGDPNTDTQYF.

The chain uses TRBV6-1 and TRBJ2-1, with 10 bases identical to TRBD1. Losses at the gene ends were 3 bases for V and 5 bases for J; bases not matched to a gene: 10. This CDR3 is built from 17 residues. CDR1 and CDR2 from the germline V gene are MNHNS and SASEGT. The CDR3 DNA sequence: TGTGCCAGCAGTGATGGATGGCGGGACAGGGGAAACAATGAGCAGTTCTTC. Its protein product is CASSDGWRDRGNNEQFF.

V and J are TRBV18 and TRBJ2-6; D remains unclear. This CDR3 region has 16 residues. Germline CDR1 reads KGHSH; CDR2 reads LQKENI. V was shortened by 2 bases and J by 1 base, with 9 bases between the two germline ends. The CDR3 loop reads CASSPITESGANVLTF. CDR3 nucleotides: TGTGCCAGCTCACCAATTACAGAGTCTGGGGCCAACGTCCTGACTTTC.

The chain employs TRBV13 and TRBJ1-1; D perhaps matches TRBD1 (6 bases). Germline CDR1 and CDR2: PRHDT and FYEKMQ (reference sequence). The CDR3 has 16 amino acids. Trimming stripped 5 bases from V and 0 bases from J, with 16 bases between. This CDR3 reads CASSANLRGMNTEAFF. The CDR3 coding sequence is TGTGCCAGCAGCGCTAACCTCAGGGGCATGAACACTGAAGCTTTCTTT.